This TCR beta chain was recorded in a study of shared clonotypes between healthy human individuals (dated by TCRdb to about 2020). Background on the whole study: A couple of women and a few men aged 18 to 49 years were included in the cohort. To increase sequencing depth and limit assay-specific biases, TCR repertoire library preparation and sequencing were carried out by different laboratories using diverse techniques. Per donor, three plates each were used for CD4 naive and CD4 memory, two for CD8 naive, and one for CD8 memory. Each donor's leukapheresis produced roughly between roughly 0.85 and 10 billion PBMCs. The study deeply sequenced blood TCR repertoires of about five healthy adults to estimate repertoire size and the extent of clonotype sharing between individuals. The research as a whole found: Because the study included a small number of donors, the genetic and exposure-history diversity represented was limited. Only blood was sampled, and tissue TCR repertoires likely differ from those in blood. When a handful of donors were compared, the shared fraction of clonotypes was roughly 5% for naive CD4, roughly 3.4% for naive CD8, about 2.4% for memory CD4, and 0.4% for memory CD8. Clonotypes shared by all four sorted-subset donors showed higher generation probabilities than non-shared clonotypes. Naive subsets generally had larger estimated clonotype richness than memory subsets. Incomplete sequencing was indicated by rarefaction of sorted-subset datasets, despite the large sequencing depth. Pairwise subsampling led to the expectation that sequencing depth would affect the degree of clonotype sharing among donors.

Taken from the germline V gene (reference sequence), the CDR1 and CDR2 loops are SEHNR and FQNEAQ. There are 15 amino acids in the CDR3, from cysteine to phenylalanine inclusive. The retained sequence is limited to the CDR3, 45 bases, with the frame set at the first base. The trim is 7 bases for V and 2 bases for J, with a gap of 16 bases between the germline ends. Using the deep immunoSEQ assay, multiplex PCR amplified TCR CDR3 regions from genomic DNA. Extracted genomic DNA from each cell subset was spread evenly across all wells of several immunoSEQ 96-well plates, with each plate serving as a replicate. For sorted subsets, 150 to 250 ng genomic DNA, equal to some 28,000 T cell genomes, was loaded into each replicate PCR. The purified libraries were quantified using a Qubit 3.0 fluorometer, sized with a Bioanalyzer 2100, and then quantified again using the KAPA Library Quantification kit. Each immunoSEQ 96-well plate was sequenced on its own single-read 150-cycle Illumina NextSeq 550 flow cell. The source study handled its data this way. Because the immunoSEQ output included only junctional sequences and no quality scores, the filtering could not be the same as the filtering used for full-length reads. Sequences were annotated with PyIR, a Python wrapper for IgBLAST v1.9, using IMGT germline references to assign V/J genes and CDR3. Any read was removed if the V/J assignment was weak (E-value above 1e-6), the CDR3 was missing, or the read contained stop codons, out-of-frame junctions, or ambiguous translated residues. V3J clonotypes were defined as sequences sharing the same inferred V gene, J gene, and CDR3 amino acid sequence. Percentage overlap between repertoires was computed as shared unique clonotypes divided by the size of the smaller repertoire. Repertoire richness was assessed with RTK rarefaction, the Chao1 estimator, and Recon v2.1 estimates of unobserved clonotypes. OLGA was used to compute generation probabilities for all TCRbeta clonotypes that the gDNA method yielded from several donors. What TCRdb holds here is the immuneACCESS table cut down to in-frame rearrangements. Part of the clones is not present; checked against another copy, under half of the missing clones reflect an unresolved V gene, and the others are unexplained. The V and J calls and the clone size are those of that table, but D and trimming were determined from the DNA. A total of roughly 2.4 million clones appear in this sample, nearly 97% of them only once. More than 0.1% of the sample is in the top ten clones.

Concerning this clone: Its antigen is unknown. No per-base quality is available; no much larger clone lies one base away.

The donors were healthy, HIV-negative adults who had no recently reported acute infections or vaccinations. Only Caucasian adults living in Nashville, Tennessee, USA were represented among the donors. CD4+ T cells were enriched through magnetic negative selection, after which naive cells were positively selected on CD45RA and the remaining negative fraction served as the memory subset. Blood was collected by leukapheresis, and PBMCs were isolated by Ficoll-Histopaque density gradient centrifugation and then cryopreserved in liquid nitrogen vapor phase. Analytical flow cytometry was used to check the purity and quantity of every magnetically sorted T cell population. Genomic DNA was isolated from every sorted fraction and measured by UV absorbance on a Nanodrop 2000c.

The source of this sequence is a young man in good health. Sequenced: naive CD4+ T cells sorted from blood. Read against the paper, the sample's cell subset or site label means: CD45RA+ positively selected. The chain uses TRBV7-9 and TRBJ2-3, and possibly TRBD1, on 6 matching bases. The DNA reads TGTGCCAGCACCCTAGGACAGACTATCACAGATACGCAGTATTTT. Its translation is CASTLGQTITDTQYF.